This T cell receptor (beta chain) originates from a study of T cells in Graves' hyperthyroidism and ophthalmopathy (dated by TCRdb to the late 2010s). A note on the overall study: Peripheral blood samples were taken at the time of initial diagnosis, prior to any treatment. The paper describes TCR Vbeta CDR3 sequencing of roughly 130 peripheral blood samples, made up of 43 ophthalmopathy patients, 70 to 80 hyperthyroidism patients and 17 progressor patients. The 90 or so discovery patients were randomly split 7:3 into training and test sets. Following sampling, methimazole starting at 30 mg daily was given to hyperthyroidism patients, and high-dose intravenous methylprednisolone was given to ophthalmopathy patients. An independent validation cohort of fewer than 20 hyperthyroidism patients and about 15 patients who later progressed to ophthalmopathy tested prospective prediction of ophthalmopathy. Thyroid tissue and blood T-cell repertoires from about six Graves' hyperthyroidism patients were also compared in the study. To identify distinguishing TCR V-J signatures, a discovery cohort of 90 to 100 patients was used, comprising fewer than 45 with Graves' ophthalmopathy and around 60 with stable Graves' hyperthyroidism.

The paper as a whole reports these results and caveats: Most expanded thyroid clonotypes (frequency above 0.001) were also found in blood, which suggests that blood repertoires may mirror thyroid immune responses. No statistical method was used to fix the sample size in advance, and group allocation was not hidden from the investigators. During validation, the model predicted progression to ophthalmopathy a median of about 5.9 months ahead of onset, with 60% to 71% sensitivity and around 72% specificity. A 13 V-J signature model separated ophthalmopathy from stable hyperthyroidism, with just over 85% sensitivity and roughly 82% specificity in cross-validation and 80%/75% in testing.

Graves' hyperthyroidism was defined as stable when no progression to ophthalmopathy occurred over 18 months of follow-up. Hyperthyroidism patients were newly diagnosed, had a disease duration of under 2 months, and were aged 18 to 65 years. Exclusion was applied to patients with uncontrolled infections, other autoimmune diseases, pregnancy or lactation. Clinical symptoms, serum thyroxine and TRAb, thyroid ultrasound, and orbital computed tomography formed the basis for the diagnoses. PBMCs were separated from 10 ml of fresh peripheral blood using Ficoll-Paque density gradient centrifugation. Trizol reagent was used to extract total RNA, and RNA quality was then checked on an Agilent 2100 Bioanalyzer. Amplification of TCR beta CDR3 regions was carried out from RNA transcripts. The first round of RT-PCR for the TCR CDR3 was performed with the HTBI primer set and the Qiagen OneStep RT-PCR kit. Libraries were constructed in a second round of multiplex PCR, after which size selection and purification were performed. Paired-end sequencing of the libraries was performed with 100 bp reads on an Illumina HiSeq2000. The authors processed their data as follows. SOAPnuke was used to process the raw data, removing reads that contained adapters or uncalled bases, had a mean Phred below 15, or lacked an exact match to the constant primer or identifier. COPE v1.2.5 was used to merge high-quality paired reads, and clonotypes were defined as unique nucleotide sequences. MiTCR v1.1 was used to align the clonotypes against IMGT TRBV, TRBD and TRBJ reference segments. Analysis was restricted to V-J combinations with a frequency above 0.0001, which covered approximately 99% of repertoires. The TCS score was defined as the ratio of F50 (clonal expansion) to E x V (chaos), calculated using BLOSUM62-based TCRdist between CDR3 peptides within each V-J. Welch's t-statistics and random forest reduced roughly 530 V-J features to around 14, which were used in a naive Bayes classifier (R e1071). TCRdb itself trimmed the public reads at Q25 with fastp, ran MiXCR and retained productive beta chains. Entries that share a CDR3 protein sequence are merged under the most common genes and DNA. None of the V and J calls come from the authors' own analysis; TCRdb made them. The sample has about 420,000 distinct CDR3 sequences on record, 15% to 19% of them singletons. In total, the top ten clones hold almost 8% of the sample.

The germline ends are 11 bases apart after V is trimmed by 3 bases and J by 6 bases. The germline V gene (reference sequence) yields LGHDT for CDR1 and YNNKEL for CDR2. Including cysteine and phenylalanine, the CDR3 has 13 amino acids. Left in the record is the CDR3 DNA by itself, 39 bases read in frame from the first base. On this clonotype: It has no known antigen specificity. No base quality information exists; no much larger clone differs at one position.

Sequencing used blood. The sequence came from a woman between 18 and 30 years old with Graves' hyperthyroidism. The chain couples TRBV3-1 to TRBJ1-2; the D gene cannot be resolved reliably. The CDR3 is CASSHGLGDGYTF. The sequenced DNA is TGTGCCAGCAGCCATGGTTTGGGAGATGGCTACACCTTC.